Listed below are T cell receptor beta chains from one sample, sequenced in a study of cytomegalovirus exposure and HLA in healthy donors. Measured with immunoSEQ multiplex PCR; TCRdb has only the in-frame clones, and not every one. The sample yields 130,000 to 150,000 clones, 60% to 85% seen once. What was sequenced was PBMCs. Receptors originate from a woman between 40 and 55 years old in good health and CMV-seropositive. Both conserved end residues are part of each CDR3. Fields, in order: CDR3 protein, CDR3 DNA, J gene, V gene, D gene, clone size. D genes are given only for firm matches. Size is stated for part of the rows, as once, few or many counts, or as a class when the clone is expanded.

cdr3_aa: CASSRGRGGVETQYF
cdr3_nt: TGTGCCAGCAGCCGAGGGCGGGGGGGAGTAGAGACCCAGTACTTC
j_call: TRBJ2-5
v_call: TRBV27
d_call: TRBD2
clone_size: .

cdr3_aa: CASSLAAGDYGYTF
cdr3_nt: TGTGCCAGCAGCTTAGCTGCAGGGGACTATGGCTACACCTTC
j_call: TRBJ1-2
v_call: TRBV7-2
d_call: .
clone_size: .

cdr3_aa: CASSPTGEGNEKLFF
cdr3_nt: TGTGCCAGCAGTCCGACGGGGGAGGGTAATGAAAAACTGTTTTTT
j_call: TRBJ1-4
v_call: TRBV2
d_call: .
clone_size: few

cdr3_aa: CASSPQGGYGYTF
cdr3_nt: TGTGCCAGCAGCCCCCAGGGAGGGTATGGCTACACCTTC
j_call: TRBJ1-2
v_call: TRBV7-2
d_call: .
clone_size: .

cdr3_aa: CASSILDSYNEQFF
cdr3_nt: TGTGCCAGTAGTATCCTGGACTCGTACAATGAGCAGTTCTTC
j_call: TRBJ2-1
v_call: TRBV19
d_call: .
clone_size: .

cdr3_aa: CASSEARSLNEQFF
cdr3_nt: TGTGCCAGCAGTGAAGCGCGGTCTCTAAATGAGCAGTTCTTC
j_call: TRBJ2-1
v_call: TRBV2
d_call: .
clone_size: .

cdr3_aa: CASSYLGANSPLHF
cdr3_nt: TGTGCCAGCAGTTACCTGGGCGCGAATTCACCCCTCCACTTT
j_call: TRBJ1-6
v_call: TRBV6-6
d_call: .
clone_size: .

cdr3_aa: CASSPTAANTGELFF
cdr3_nt: TGCGCCAGCAGCCCAACAGCAGCGAACACCGGGGAGCTGTTTTTT
j_call: TRBJ2-2
v_call: TRBV5-1
d_call: .
clone_size: .

cdr3_aa: CASRGQVNQPQHF
cdr3_nt: TGTGCCAGCAGGGGACAGGTCAATCAGCCCCAGCATTTT
j_call: TRBJ1-5
v_call: TRBV6-1
d_call: TRBD1
clone_size: .

cdr3_aa: CASEVEKFSGNTIYF
cdr3_nt: TGTGCCAGCGAGGTAGAAAAATTTTCTGGAAACACCATATATTTT
j_call: TRBJ1-3
v_call: TRBV7-7
d_call: .
clone_size: .

cdr3_aa: CASSPQDRANTEAFF
cdr3_nt: TGTGCCAGCAGTCCCCAGGACAGGGCGAACACTGAAGCTTTCTTT
j_call: TRBJ1-1
v_call: TRBV28
d_call: TRBD1
clone_size: .

cdr3_aa: CASSSGQGSYGYTF
cdr3_nt: TGTGCCAGCAGTTCGGGACAGGGAAGCTATGGCTACACCTTC
j_call: TRBJ1-2
v_call: TRBV27
d_call: TRBD1
clone_size: .

cdr3_aa: CASSPISGGAGAQFF
cdr3_nt: TGTGCCAGCAGTCCAATTAGCGGGGGGGCCGGGGCGCAGTTCTTC
j_call: TRBJ2-1
v_call: TRBV2
d_call: TRBD2
clone_size: .

cdr3_aa: CASSQSRLNEKLFF
cdr3_nt: TGTGCCAGCAGCCAATCCAGACTTAATGAAAAACTGTTTTTT
j_call: TRBJ1-4
v_call: TRBV16
d_call: .
clone_size: few

cdr3_aa: CASSPQTGEAYNEQFF
cdr3_nt: TGTGCCAGCAGCCCTCAGACAGGGGAAGCTTACAATGAGCAGTTCTTC
j_call: TRBJ2-1
v_call: TRBV7-7
d_call: TRBD1
clone_size: .

cdr3_aa: CASSYPGGTSLHF
cdr3_nt: TGTGCCAGCAGTTATCCAGGGGGGACATCCCTCCACTTT
j_call: TRBJ1-6
v_call: TRBV2
d_call: TRBD1
clone_size: .

cdr3_aa: CASSPSFLRFADTEAFF
cdr3_nt: TGTGCCAGTAGCCCCAGTTTTTTGCGGTTCGCTGACACTGAAGCTTTCTTT
j_call: TRBJ1-1
v_call: TRBV19
d_call: .
clone_size: .

cdr3_aa: CASSSLAKDTQYF
cdr3_nt: TGTGCCAGCAGCTCCCTAGCTAAAGATACGCAGTATTTT
j_call: TRBJ2-3
v_call: TRBV9
d_call: .
clone_size: .

cdr3_aa: CASGPGDRNEKLFF
cdr3_nt: TGTGCCAGTGGGCCTGGAGACAGGAATGAAAAACTGTTTTTT
j_call: TRBJ1-4
v_call: TRBV2
d_call: .
clone_size: .

cdr3_aa: CASKGTGTGGEKLFF
cdr3_nt: TGTGCCAGCAAGGGTACCGGGACAGGGGGTGAAAAACTGTTTTTT
j_call: TRBJ1-4
v_call: TRBV2
d_call: TRBD1
clone_size: .

cdr3_aa: CASSIFPGLGGDEQYF
cdr3_nt: TGTGCCAGCAGTATTTTTCCGGGACTAGGGGGCGACGAGCAGTACTTC
j_call: TRBJ2-7
v_call: TRBV27
d_call: .
clone_size: .

cdr3_aa: CASGGRGPADTQYF
cdr3_nt: TGTGCCAGCGGAGGCAGGGGGCCCGCCGATACGCAGTATTTT
j_call: TRBJ2-3
v_call: TRBV2
d_call: TRBD1
clone_size: few

cdr3_aa: CASRALSNTGELFF
cdr3_nt: TGTGCCAGCAGAGCCCTTTCGAACACCGGGGAGCTGTTTTTT
j_call: TRBJ2-2
v_call: TRBV2
d_call: .
clone_size: few

cdr3_aa: CASSYLDTQYF
cdr3_nt: TGTGCCAGCAGTTACCTCGATACGCAGTATTTT
j_call: TRBJ2-3
v_call: TRBV6-5
d_call: .
clone_size: .

cdr3_aa: CASSLWGGGETQYF
cdr3_nt: TGTGCCAGCAGCTTATGGGGGGGCGGGGAGACCCAGTACTTC
j_call: TRBJ2-5
v_call: TRBV7-2
d_call: .
clone_size: .

cdr3_aa: CASSHHGSGANVLTF
cdr3_nt: TGTGCCAGCAGCCACCACGGCTCTGGGGCCAACGTCCTGACTTTC
j_call: TRBJ2-6
v_call: TRBV11-2
d_call: .
clone_size: .

cdr3_aa: CASGWGQGSYNEQFF
cdr3_nt: TGTGCTAGTGGTTGGGGACAGGGCTCCTACAATGAGCAGTTCTTC
j_call: TRBJ2-1
v_call: TRBV12-5
d_call: TRBD1
clone_size: .

cdr3_aa: CASSSLDRGRHEQYF
cdr3_nt: TGCGCCAGCAGCTCCCTCGACAGGGGGCGCCACGAGCAGTACTTC
j_call: TRBJ2-7
v_call: TRBV5-1
d_call: TRBD1
clone_size: .

cdr3_aa: CASSSRQYQVNEQFF
cdr3_nt: TGTGCCAGCAGTTCCCGACAGTACCAAGTCAATGAGCAGTTCTTC
j_call: TRBJ2-1
v_call: TRBV27
d_call: .
clone_size: .

cdr3_aa: CASSPPVGSGGNEKLFF
cdr3_nt: TGTGCCAGCTCACCACCCGTCGGTTCAGGGGGTAATGAAAAACTGTTTTTT
j_call: TRBJ1-4
v_call: TRBV18
d_call: TRBD1
clone_size: .

cdr3_aa: CASRDRTGAHEQYF
cdr3_nt: TGTGCCAGCAGAGACAGGACAGGGGCCCACGAGCAGTACTTC
j_call: TRBJ2-7
v_call: TRBV2
d_call: TRBD1
clone_size: .

cdr3_aa: CASSAGWLWSPLHF
cdr3_nt: TGTGCCAGCAGTGCGGGATGGTTATGGTCACCCCTCCACTTT
j_call: TRBJ1-6
v_call: TRBV25-1
d_call: .
clone_size: .

cdr3_aa: CASSWQNSGNTIYF
cdr3_nt: TGTGCCAGCAGCTGGCAGAACTCTGGAAACACCATATATTTT
j_call: TRBJ1-3
v_call: TRBV7-9
d_call: .
clone_size: .

cdr3_aa: CASSQDGAGYGYTF
cdr3_nt: TGCGCCAGCAGCCAAGATGGGGCAGGGTATGGCTACACCTTC
j_call: TRBJ1-2
v_call: TRBV4-1
d_call: .
clone_size: .

cdr3_aa: CASSLVARNTEAFF
cdr3_nt: TGCGCCAGCAGCTTGGTGGCTAGGAACACTGAAGCTTTCTTT
j_call: TRBJ1-1
v_call: TRBV5-1
d_call: .
clone_size: .

cdr3_aa: CASSYGIGSPLHF
cdr3_nt: TGTGCCAGCAGTTACGGTATCGGTTCACCCCTCCACTTT
j_call: TRBJ1-6
v_call: TRBV6-6
d_call: .
clone_size: .

cdr3_aa: CASSLGSGGNTIYF
cdr3_nt: TGCGCCAGCAGCTTGGGGTCGGGGGGAAACACCATATATTTT
j_call: TRBJ1-3
v_call: TRBV5-1
d_call: .
clone_size: once

cdr3_aa: CASSHSGFVGYTF
cdr3_nt: TGTGCCAGCAGCCACTCAGGGTTTGTTGGCTACACCTTC
j_call: TRBJ1-2
v_call: TRBV7-9
d_call: .
clone_size: .

cdr3_aa: CASSSRVWVADTQYF
cdr3_nt: TGTGCCAGCAGCTCCAGGGTCTGGGTGGCGGATACGCAGTATTTT
j_call: TRBJ2-3
v_call: TRBV11-2
d_call: .
clone_size: once

cdr3_aa: CASSELTGKGTEAFF
cdr3_nt: TGTGCCAGCAGTGAATTAACAGGGAAGGGCACTGAAGCTTTCTTT
j_call: TRBJ1-1
v_call: TRBV25-1
d_call: .
clone_size: .